The 31 T cell receptor beta chains presented below share a single source sample, sequenced in a study of T cells after yellow fever vaccination. MiXCR was run by TCRdb on the 5' RACE reads, yielding one entry per CDR3 protein. The repertoire holds 620,000 or so distinct CDR3 sequences, roughly 12% seen once, with 15% in the top ten. The source material was PBMCs, sampled on the day of the yellow fever booster vaccination. Receptor source: a man younger than 45 who received the YFV17D yellow fever vaccine.

This clonotype appeared a few times. In DNA form, the CDR3 reads TGTGCCAGCTCGGACTCGGGGGGCCCGGAGACCCAGTACTTC. Translated, it gives CASSDSGGPETQYF. The chain recombines TRBV27 with TRBJ2-5, with D perhaps TRBD2 (7 bases). Deletions cut 8 bases from V and 5 bases from J, with 18 bases between. The CDR3 loop spans 14 amino acids. The germline CDR1 and CDR2 sequences are MNHEY and SMNVEV (reference sequence).

This clonotype is a singleton in its sample. A junction end diverges from the germline sequence, so it may reflect a read error. The chain couples TRBV20-1 to TRBJ2-1; 7 bases are shared with TRBD1. This CDR3 has 16 residues. Per the germline V gene, CDR1 is DFQATT and CDR2 is SNEGSKA (reference sequence). CDR3 DNA: TGCTGTGCTAGAGATCGTAAGGGGACAGTCCCCAATGAGCAGTTCTTC. Amino acids: CCARDRKGTVPNEQFF.

This clonotype was seen only a few times. The rearrangement joins TRBV5-1 to TRBJ2-1; 7 bases agree with TRBD2. V trimming: 1 base; J trimming: 3 bases; junction bases outside the gene matches: 4. This CDR3 region has 15 residues. CDR1 SGHRS and CDR2 YFSETQ come from the germline V gene. The CDR3 loop is CASSLLERGYNEQFF. The CDR3 DNA reads TGCGCCAGCAGCTTGTTAGAGCGGGGCTACAATGAGCAGTTCTTC.

The genes are TRBV20-1 and TRBJ2-1; TRBD2 matches at 7 bases. The CDR3 totals 13 residues. V dropped 7 bases and J dropped 0; count of bases not matched to a gene: 3. Germline values: CDR1 DFQATT, CDR2 SNEGSKA (reference sequence). CDR3 nucleotide sequence: TGCAGTGTGGGGGGGGGCTCCTACAATGAGCAGTTCTTC. This encodes CSVGGGSYNEQFF.

The chain couples TRBV19 to TRBJ1-1, with D perhaps TRBD1 (5 bases). Germline assignment: CDR1 LNHDA and CDR2 SQIVND (reference sequence). The CDR3 covers 15 residues. Trimming removed 3 bases from V and 12 bases from J, with 23 bases in between. The CDR3 nucleotides read TGTGCCAGTAGTATCGATGGCTCGGGGCGGCTTATCTCTTTCTTT. Its protein product is CASSIDGSGRLISFF.

CDR3 coding DNA: TGTGCCTGGAGTGTGGGGGTGATGGACATTCAGTACTTC. Translation gives CAWSVGVMDIQYF. This rearrangement joins TRBV30 to TRBJ2-4; D assignment may be TRBD1 or TRBD2 (5 bases each). CDR1 and CDR2 from the germline V gene are GTSNPN and SVGIG (reference sequence). V was trimmed by 0 bases and J by 8 bases, leaving 11 bases between them. This CDR3 comprises 13 residues.

This chain joins TRBV5-6 and TRBJ2-1, with 7 bases identical to TRBD1. V lost 1 base and J lost 0; bases outside the gene matches: 4. The CDR3 contains 16 residues. The V gene's germline CDR1 is SGHDT and CDR2 YYEEEE. The CDR3 reads CASSLLGQSSYNEQFF. The CDR3 DNA reads TGTGCCAGCAGCTTGCTGGGACAGAGCTCCTACAATGAGCAGTTCTTC. Looking up the rest from reference TRBV5-6 and TRBJ2-1 gives the full variable domain: DAGVTQSPTHLIKTRGQQVTLRCSPKSGHDTVSWYQQALGQGPQFIFQYYEEEERQRGNFPDRFSGHQFPNYSSELNVNALLLGDSALYLCASSLLGQSSYNEQFFGPGTRLTVL.

The chain has TRBV18 and TRBJ2-7; D unresolved. Per germline, CDR1 KGHSH and CDR2 LQKENI. V was trimmed by 4 bases and J by 6 bases, leaving 10 bases between them. The CDR3 has 12 amino acids. This chain's CDR3 is CASSRGRPEQYF. Here the CDR3 DNA reads TGTGCCAGCTCACGGGGTCGACCCGAGCAGTACTTC.

This clonotype has only a few counts. The genes are TRBV7-9 and TRBJ1-6; D call uncertain. Germline CDR1 SEHNR, CDR2 FQNEAQ (reference sequence). This CDR3 spans 14 amino acids. V lost 0 bases, J lost 4 bases, and 4 bases lay in between. The CDR3 nucleotides are TGTGCCAGCAGCTTAGCGCCGTATAATTCACCCCTCCACTTT. It is translated as CASSLAPYNSPLHF.

This clonotype appeared a few times. The chain uses TRBV27 and TRBJ2-2; possible D gene TRBD2, 7 bases. The CDR3 sequence is 14 residues long. In germline, CDR1 is MNHEY, CDR2 SMNVEV (reference sequence). V gave up 6 bases and J gave up 4 bases, with 12 bases separating them. CDR3 loop: CASRVGGPTGELFF. Written as DNA, the CDR3 is TGTGCCAGCAGGGTGGGGGGGCCCACCGGGGAGCTGTTTTTT.

This clonotype came up a few times. The chain joins TRBV20-1 to TRBJ1-2; D unclear. CDR1 and CDR2 from the germline V gene are DFQATT and SNEGSKA (reference sequence). CDR3 length: 13 residues. V lost 5 bases and J 4 bases, leaving 14 bases between the germline ends. This chain's CDR3 is CSADSILVYGYTF. In DNA form, the CDR3 reads TGCAGTGCTGATTCCATACTCGTCTATGGCTACACCTTC.

The chain joins TRBV4-2 to TRBJ2-7; TRBD2 matches 10 bases. Germline V CDR1 and CDR2: LGHNA, YNFKEQ. Trimming took 1 base from V and 5 from J; bases not matched to a gene: 8. The CDR3 has 16 amino acids. CDR3 DNA: TGTGCCAGCAGCCAAGTTCTAGCGGGAGTAAAGAACGAGCAGTACTTC. It yields the protein CASSQVLAGVKNEQYF.

The V call is TRBV5-1, the J call TRBJ2-5; possibly TRBD2 for D (6 bases). The CDR3 loop spans 15 amino acids. Germline V CDR1 and CDR2: SGHRS, YFSETQ. The V and J ends lost 2 bases and 3 bases respectively, with 14 bases between them. CDR3 DNA sequence: TGCGCCAGCAGCTTAACGCTAGCGTTTAAAGAGACCCAGTACTTC. Its translation is CASSLTLAFKETQYF.

The chain carries TRBV4-3 and TRBJ1-2, with 7 bases identical to TRBD1. The V segment lost 5 bases and the J segment 2 bases; nucleotides outside the gene matches: 8. The CDR3 consists of 15 residues. The V gene's germline CDR1 is LGHNA and CDR2 YSLEER. The CDR3 DNA sequence: TGCGCCAGCAGCAGGGGATCGACAGGGAACTATGGCTACACCTTC. Protein sequence: CASSRGSTGNYGYTF.

This clonotype was seen only once. The chain employs TRBV28 and TRBJ2-1; 9 bases line up with TRBD1. The CDR3 sequence is 16 residues long. Germline CDR1 reads MDHEN; CDR2 reads SYDVKM. Trimming took 5 bases from V and 7 from J; bases not matched to a gene: 12. The DNA for the CDR3 is TGTGCCAGCAGTACGCCGGGACAGGGATCTAGAAATGAGCAGTTCTTC. Amino acids: CASSTPGQGSRNEQFF.

This clonotype was found a few times. V usage is TRBV2 and J usage is TRBJ2-5, with D hard to call. The germline gives CDR1 SNHLY, CDR2 FYNNEI. The CDR3 runs 15 residues. The V and J ends lost 2 bases and 1 base respectively, with 11 bases between them. As DNA, the CDR3 is TGTGCCAGCAGTGAAACGTGGGTCTTCCAAGAGACCCAGTACTTC. Encoded protein: CASSETWVFQETQYF.

The CDR3 DNA sequence: TGTGCCAGCAGCTTTAGCGGGAGAGTGCACAATGAGCAGTTCTTC. Its protein is CASSFSGRVHNEQFF. The chain joins TRBV5-6 to TRBJ2-1; 9 bases are shared with TRBD2. V shed 2 bases, J shed 5 bases, and the junction held 5 bases outside the gene matches. The CDR3 contains 15 residues. CDR1 is SGHDT, CDR2 YYEEEE, per germline.

This clonotype was seen more than once but under ten times. The J gene is TRBJ2-2, the V gene TRBV7-9, with 12 bases lining up with TRBD2. CDR1 is SEHNR and CDR2 is FQNEAQ in the germline V gene (reference sequence). CDR3 length equals 15 residues. Trimming at V came to 6 bases and at J to 5 bases, leaving 4 bases not matched to a gene. CDR3 loop: CASSILAGGTGELFF. In DNA, the CDR3 is TGTGCCAGCAGTATACTAGCGGGAGGAACCGGGGAGCTGTTTTTT.

The CDR3 nucleotides are TGCGCCAGCAGCTCACGGACGGATTCGGGAGAGCAGTACTTC. Protein product: CASSSRTDSGEQYF. The gene calls are TRBV5-1 and TRBJ2-7; maybe TRBD2 (5 bases). This CDR3 is 14 amino acids long. The germline V gene has CDR1 SGHRS and CDR2 YFSETQ. V lost 3 bases, J lost 7 bases, and 17 bases lay in between.

This clonotype has a handful of counts. This sequence joins TRBV2 and TRBJ2-7, with 10 bases lining up with TRBD2. Germline CDR1 and CDR2: SNHLY and FYNNEI. The CDR3 consists of 17 residues. Trimming at V came to 3 bases and at J to 7 bases, leaving 15 bases not matched to a gene. CDR3 residues: CASSEFLVTSGSEEQYF. CDR3 coding DNA: TGTGCCAGCAGTGAGTTTTTGGTGACTAGCGGGTCAGAGGAGCAGTACTTC.

The chain recombines TRBV7-8 with TRBJ1-4; D is uncertain. The CDR3 runs to 14 residues. Germline lookup yields CDR1 SGHVS and CDR2 FQNEAQ. The V end was cut by 6 bases, the J end by 2 bases, with 10 bases between. The CDR3 DNA reads TGTGCCAGCAGGCAGGAGTTCACTAATGAAAAACTGTTTTTT. Translated, it gives CASRQEFTNEKLFF. Complete variable domain (other parts from reference TRBV7-8 and TRBJ1-4): GAGVSQSPRYKVAKRGQDVALRCDPISGHVSLFWYQQALGQGPEFLTYFQNEAQLDKSGLPSDRFFAERPEGSVSTLKIQRTQQEDSAVYLCASRQEFTNEKLFFGSGTQLSVL.

The V call is TRBV5-5, the J call TRBJ1-2, with D unresolved. Germline values: CDR1 SGHKS, CDR2 YYEKEE (reference sequence). CDR3 length: 13 amino acids. Deletions cut 0 bases from V and 8 bases from J, with 11 bases between. CDR3 loop: CASSLDPVQGYTF. The CDR3 coding sequence is TGTGCCAGCAGCTTGGACCCGGTCCAGGGCTACACCTTC.

The CDR3 coding sequence is TGTGCCACCAGTGATGCCCGGCACTCTGGAAACACCATATATTTT. This translates into CATSDARHSGNTIYF. The J gene is TRBJ1-3, the V gene TRBV24-1; D uncertain. V lost 3 bases, J lost 0 bases, and 8 bases lay in between. The CDR3 extends over 15 amino acids. Germline V gene data show CDR1 as KGHDR and CDR2 as SFDVKD.

A few counts support this clonotype. This CDR3 reads CASSLGAMETQYF. DNA for the CDR3: TGTGCCAGCAGTTTGGGGGCTATGGAGACCCAGTACTTC. The V gene is TRBV12-3 or TRBV12-4, the J gene TRBJ2-5, with D perhaps matching TRBD1 (6 bases). The CDR3 runs 13 residues. V shed 3 bases and J shed 5 bases, with 10 bases lying between them.

CDR3 in DNA: TGCAGCGTTGGAGTGTCGGGGTGGGCTGAAGCTTTCTTT. This translates into CSVGVSGWAEAFF. The V and J genes are TRBV29-1 and TRBJ1-1; no clear D. V lost 4 bases and J 6 bases, leaving 15 bases between the germline ends. The CDR3 contains 13 residues. CDR1 and CDR2 from the germline V gene are SQVTM and ANQGSEA.

The CDR3 DNA sequence: TGTGCCAGCAGTTTGGGGGTCAGGGGGCAGTTCTTC. Translation gives CASSLGVRGQFF. The chain uses TRBV12-3 or TRBV12-4 and TRBJ2-1; maybe TRBD1 (6 bases). V was clipped by 3 bases and J by 12 bases, with 12 bases between them. The CDR3 is 12 residues long.

This chain links TRBV14 with TRBJ1-1; 8 positions agree with TRBD1. The CDR3 covers 12 residues. The V gene end was trimmed by 1 base and the J gene end by 10 bases; junction bases not matched to a gene: 2. Germline lookup yields CDR1 SGHDN and CDR2 FVKESK. The CDR3 DNA is TGTGCCAGCAGCCAAGTCGGACAGGGAGCTTTCTTT. Protein sequence: CASSQVGQGAFF.

This clonotype occurred a few times. V is TRBV7-2 and J is TRBJ1-1, with D tentatively TRBD1 (5 bases). Germline V gene lookup returns CDR1 SGHTA and CDR2 FQGNSA. The CDR3 covers 15 residues. Trimming left V 5 bases short and J 6 bases short, with 19 bases between. CDR3 protein: CASSPNRRQSSEAFF. CDR3 sequence (DNA): TGTGCCAGCAGCCCAAACCGCAGACAGTCTTCTGAAGCTTTCTTT.

The genes are TRBV27 and TRBJ1-5, with TRBD1 matching 7 bases. This CDR3 has 17 amino acids. Looked up from germline, CDR1 is MNHEY and CDR2 is SMNVEV (reference sequence). Trimming at V came to 4 bases and at J to 2 bases, leaving 11 bases not matched to a gene. CDR3 sequence (DNA): TGTGCCAGCAGTTCGCAGGGGGGTATTGAGCGCAATCAGCCCCAGCATTTT. As protein: CASSSQGGIERNQPQHF.

This clonotype came up a few times. The chain joins TRBV20-1 to TRBJ1-5, with TRBD1 as a possible D gene (5 bases). Germline CDR1 is DFQATT and CDR2 is SNEGSKA (reference sequence). V lost 6 bases to trimming and J lost 2 bases, with 11 bases between them. CDR3 length: 13 amino acids. CDR3 amino acids: CSADVGGNQPQHF. The CDR3 nucleotides are TGCAGTGCCGACGTAGGGGGCAATCAGCCCCAGCATTTT.

This clonotype was counted only a few times. This chain uses TRBV4-3 with TRBJ2-5, with 7 bases that match TRBD1. Trimming at V came to 0 bases and at J to 9 bases, leaving 7 bases not matched to a gene. The germline CDR1 and CDR2 sequences are LGHNA and YSLEER. The CDR3 runs 14 residues. The CDR3 bases are TGCGCCAGCAGCCAAGATAGGGGCCAGGGGGCCCAGTACTTC. The encoded protein is CASSQDRGQGAQYF.